This TCR beta chain was retrieved from a study of neurological immune-mediated disorders. Study information: There were 35 or so multiple sclerosis patients. Of these, roughly 31 had relapsing-remitting MS and 3 had secondary progressive MS. Study-level results: Phylogenetic grouping assigned the repertoires of 18 of 34 multiple sclerosis patients to one related-CDR3 cluster, which constitutes a possible signature.

2 million PBMCs stored at -80 C were the source of the unsorted libraries. Synthesis of cDNA was performed by 5'RACE using 10-nucleotide random UMIs. TCRdb itself ran the 5' RACE reads through MiXCR, one entry per CDR3 protein. The table shows 130,000 or so distinct CDR3 sequences, with 3% to 3.5% occurring only once. The V segment lost 3 bases and the J segment 4 bases; nucleotides outside the gene matches: 12. The CDR3 is 16 residues long. Looked up from germline, CDR1 is KGHSH and CDR2 is LQKENI. Only a few counts were recorded for this clonotype. What it binds is unknown. V and J are TRBV18 and TRBJ2-7, with 7 bases lining up with TRBD2. Sequencing was done on a sample of PBMCs. The clonotype originates from a young woman with multiple sclerosis. The CDR3 loop reads CASSPVGLGVIYEQYF. In DNA, the CDR3 is TGTGCCAGCTCACCCGTCGGACTAGGCGTAATTTACGAGCAGTACTTC.